What follows are 27 T cell receptor beta chains derived from one specimen sequenced in a study of blood T cell repertoires in COVID-19. TCRdb keeps only in-frame clones here, not all; method: immunoSEQ multiplex PCR. Found here are approximately 85,000 clones, over 75% of them singletons; the top ten hold more than 10%. The sequenced sample was peripheral blood. The receptors were gathered from a human donor in a cohort sampled during active COVID-19.

The V call is TRBV5-1, the J call TRBJ2-5; TRBD2 agrees at 9 bases. Trimming cost V 4 bases and J 2 bases; bases outside gene matches: 9. CDR1 and CDR2 (germline): SGHRS, YFSETQ. This CDR3 spans 16 amino acids. The CDR3 DNA reads TGCGCCAGCAGCCGCGGTCGCGGGGGGGGGCAAGAGACCCAGTACTTC. This encodes CASSRGRGGGQETQYF.

The J gene is TRBJ2-7, the V gene TRBV25-1; D is perhaps TRBD2 (6 bases). Germline V gene sequence: CDR1 MGHDK, CDR2 SYGVNS. V was pared by 2 bases and J by 5 bases, with 10 bases between. The CDR3 loop spans 13 amino acids. CDR3 nucleotide sequence: TGTGCCAGCAGTGAAGCGGGGTCCCACGAGCAGTACTTC. This encodes CASSEAGSHEQYF.

V gene TRBV5-1 combines with J gene TRBJ1-1; TRBD1 matches 7 bases. V dropped 0 bases and J dropped 4; count of bases not matched to a gene: 9. The germline CDR1 and CDR2 sequences are SGHRS and YFSETQ. This CDR3 has 16 residues. The CDR3 DNA reads TGCGCCAGCAGCTTGGATAATCCCCACAGGGGCACTGAAGCTTTCTTT. It yields the protein CASSLDNPHRGTEAFF.

The chain recombines TRBV6-5 with TRBJ1-6; possibly TRBD1 for D (6 bases). The CDR3 contains 16 residues. Trimming took 3 bases from V and 2 from J, leaving 11 bases between them. CDR1 and CDR2 (germline): MNHEY, SVGAGI. In DNA, the CDR3 is TGTGCCAGCAGTTATACCGGACAGACCTATAATTCACCCCTCCACTTT. Translated, it gives CASSYTGQTYNSPLHF.

The CDR3 coding sequence is TGCGCCAGCAGCTCGAAACCCCTCGAGGGGGTTGATTCACCCCTCCACTTT. As protein: CASSSKPLEGVDSPLHF. The chain employs TRBV5-1 and TRBJ1-6, with a possible D match to TRBD1 (6 bases). Trimming cost V 3 bases and J 8 bases, with 21 bases left between them. The CDR3 runs to 17 residues. Germline loops: CDR1 SGHRS, CDR2 YFSETQ.

V usage is TRBV10-3 and J usage is TRBJ1-2; D is undetermined. CDR1 and CDR2 from the germline V gene are ENHRY and SYGVKD. This CDR3 spans 15 amino acids. Trimming cost V 0 bases and J 2 bases, with 10 bases left between them. The CDR3: CAISESWRLNYGYTF. For the CDR3, the DNA is TGTGCCATCAGTGAGTCCTGGCGACTCAACTATGGCTACACCTTC.

V usage is TRBV3-1 (or the pseudogene TRBV3-2) and J usage is TRBJ1-4, with D maybe TRBD1 (6 bases). Per germline, CDR1 LGHDT and CDR2 YNNKEL (reference sequence). The CDR3 is made up of 16 amino acids. With 1 base removed from V and 4 bases from J, the gap between germline ends came to 13 bases. The CDR3 here is CASSQGLGGVNEKLFF. In DNA, the CDR3 is TGTGCCAGCAGCCAAGGTCTTGGGGGCGTTAATGAAAAACTGTTTTTT.

This clone was counted once. V and J are TRBV7-9 and TRBJ1-2, with 9 bases aligning to TRBD1. The CDR3 extends over 16 amino acids. With 1 base clipped from V and 6 bases from J, the junction kept 9 bases outside the gene matches. The germline gives CDR1 SEHNR, CDR2 FQNEAQ (reference sequence). The CDR3, as DNA: TGTGCCAGCAGCTTAGATGGGGACAGGGAAGTTCATGGCTACACCTTC. Protein sequence: CASSLDGDREVHGYTF.

The rearrangement joins TRBV5-1 to TRBJ2-5, with a possible D match to TRBD1 (6 bases). Per the germline V gene, CDR1 is SGHRS and CDR2 is YFSETQ. V shed 4 bases and J shed 8 bases, with 21 bases lying between them. The CDR3 contains 15 residues. In DNA form, the CDR3 reads TGCGCCAGCAGCCCGAGGTTGGGGGCAGCGGAAACCCAGTACTTC. Translated: CASSPRLGAAETQYF.

J is TRBJ2-7 and V is TRBV30, with 10 bases that match TRBD1. The V and J ends lost 2 bases and 4 bases, in that order; junction bases with no gene match: 5. CDR3 length: 14 amino acids. Germline assignment: CDR1 GTSNPN and CDR2 SVGIG (reference sequence). CDR3 nucleotide sequence: TGTGCCTGGAGTAAGGGACAGGGGTTTTACGAGCAGTACTTC. Amino acids: CAWSKGQGFYEQYF.

V gene TRBV5-1 combines with J gene TRBJ2-1; D is perhaps TRBD1 (5 bases). The CDR3 totals 16 residues. Germline loops: CDR1 SGHRS, CDR2 YFSETQ. V was clipped by 4 bases and J by 4 bases, with 18 bases between them. The CDR3 is CASSANRLISYNEQFF. CDR3 in DNA: TGCGCCAGCAGCGCGAACAGGCTAATATCATACAATGAGCAGTTCTTC.

Comments on this clone: Compared with germline, one end of the junction differs, possibly owing to a read error. This chain uses TRBV7-7 with TRBJ2-5, with 9 bases fitting TRBD1. The CDR3 runs to 15 residues. Looked up from germline, CDR1 is SSHAT and CDR2 is FNYEAQ (reference sequence). CDR3: CASSSTGTGKETQYF. The DNA of the CDR3 is TGTGCTAGCAGTAGTACCGGGACAGGGAAAGAGACCCAGTACTTC. The full variable domain, in which reference TRBV7-7 and TRBJ2-5 provide the parts outside the CDR3, is GAGVSQSPRYKVTKRGQDVTLRCDPISSHATLYWYQQALGQGPEFLTYFNYEAQPDKSGLPSDRFSAERPEGSISTLTIQRTEQRDSAMYRCASSSTGTGKETQYFGPGTRLLVL.

The V call is TRBV12-3 or TRBV12-4, the J call TRBJ2-3, with 7 positions matching TRBD2. CDR3 length: 13 amino acids. Trimming at V came to 5 bases and at J to 3 bases, leaving 2 bases not matched to a gene. CDR3 protein: CASSGGGTDTQYF. CDR3 in DNA: TGTGCCAGCAGTGGGGGAGGGACAGATACGCAGTATTTT.

This clone was recorded only once. The chain links TRBV3-1 (or the pseudogene TRBV3-2) to TRBJ2-2; D not resolved. V was clipped by 1 base and J by 3 bases, with 12 bases between them. CDR1 and CDR2 from the germline V gene are LGHDT and YNNKEL (reference sequence). The CDR3 has 16 amino acids. Here the CDR3 DNA reads TGTGCCAGCAGCCAAGGAACTGTTTCTCACACCGGGGAGCTGTTTTTT. Translating it yields CASSQGTVSHTGELFF.

The CDR3 DNA is TGTGCCAGCAGCCCGAACAGGGGTATGTCCTACGAGCAGTACTTC. Protein product: CASSPNRGMSYEQYF. The genes are TRBV27 and TRBJ2-7; TRBD1 matches 7 bases. Germline V gene sequence: CDR1 MNHEY, CDR2 SMNVEV (reference sequence). The V segment lost 6 bases and the J segment 1 base; nucleotides outside the gene matches: 9. The CDR3 has 15 amino acids.

In DNA form, the CDR3 reads TGTGCCAGCAGTCCGGGACAGGTTCCTGGTGGCTACACCTTC. Translating it yields CASSPGQVPGGYTF. The chain recombines TRBV9 with TRBJ1-2, with 8 positions matching TRBD1. The V segment lost 5 bases and the J segment 7 bases; nucleotides outside the gene matches: 10. Germline assignment: CDR1 SGDLS and CDR2 YYNGEE. This CDR3 comprises 14 residues. Supplemented by reference TRBV9 and TRBJ1-2, the full variable domain reads DSGVTQTPKHLITATGQRVTLRCSPRSGDLSVYWYQQSLDQGLQFLIQYYNGEERAKGNILERFSAQQFPDLHSELNLSSLELGDSALYFCASSPGQVPGGYTFGSGTRLTVV.

The chain carries TRBV30 and TRBJ1-1; a weak D match, TRBD1 (6 bases). Trimming took off 2 bases at V and 8 bases at J, with 15 bases between the two ends. CDR3 length: 13 amino acids. The germline CDR1 and CDR2 sequences are GTSNPN and SVGIG (reference sequence). The CDR3 spells CAWSSGAALEAFF. The CDR3 DNA reads TGTGCCTGGAGTTCAGGGGCCGCGCTGGAAGCTTTCTTT.

The chain joins TRBV5-6 to TRBJ1-6, with 10 nucleotides matching TRBD1. Trimming removed 0 bases from V and 8 bases from J; junction bases left unmatched: 5. The CDR3 runs to 16 residues. The V gene's germline CDR1 is SGHDT and CDR2 YYEEEE. CDR3 residues: CASSLARGQGDSPLHF. The CDR3 DNA sequence: TGTGCCAGCAGCTTGGCCCGAGGACAGGGGGATTCACCCCTCCACTTT.

This chain uses TRBV19 with TRBJ1-5; D is ambiguous. CDR1 is LNHDA, CDR2 SQIVND, per germline (reference sequence). Between the trimmed V and J ends, which lost 3 bases and 6 bases, there was a span of 12 bases. The CDR3 has 14 amino acids. CDR3 amino acids: CASSMVVSSQPQHF. CDR3 coding DNA: TGTGCCAGTAGTATGGTAGTATCTAGTCAGCCCCAGCATTTT.

This clone was seen a single time. The chain links TRBV11-2 to TRBJ2-1, with 9 bases aligning to TRBD2. The germline V gene encodes CDR1 SGHAT and CDR2 FQNNGV. V lost 2 bases to trimming and J lost 4 bases; unmatched junction nucleotides: 3. This CDR3 has 15 amino acids. In DNA, the CDR3 is TGTGCCAGCAGCTTAAGCGGGGGGCCGTACAATGAGCAGTTCTTC. It is translated as CASSLSGGPYNEQFF. Supplemented by reference TRBV11-2 and TRBJ2-1, the full variable domain reads EAGVAQSPRYKIIEKRQSVAFWCNPISGHATLYWYQQILGQGPKLLIQFQNNGVVDDSQLPKDRFSAERLKGVDSTLKIQPAKLEDSAVYLCASSLSGGPYNEQFFGPGTRLTVL.

The genes are TRBV6-5 and TRBJ1-4; 9 bases are shared with TRBD1. The CDR3 loop spans 16 amino acids. The ends lost 1 base at V and 7 bases at J; junction bases unmatched: 7. Looked up from germline, CDR1 is MNHEY and CDR2 is SVGAGI. The CDR3 spells CASSYLYRGQGEKLFF. Here the CDR3 DNA reads TGTGCCAGCAGTTACTTATACAGGGGGCAAGGTGAAAAACTGTTTTTT.

The J gene is TRBJ1-1, the V gene TRBV7-9, with D hard to call. V lost 5 bases to trimming and J lost 3 bases, with 13 bases between them. The CDR3 totals 14 residues. From germline, CDR1 is SEHNR and CDR2 FQNEAQ (reference sequence). In DNA form, the CDR3 reads TGTGCCAGCAGCCAACTCGGGGTGGACACTGAAGCTTTCTTT. Its translation: CASSQLGVDTEAFF.

This chain links TRBV6-5 with TRBJ1-1, with a possible D match to TRBD1 (5 bases). Germline V gives CDR1 MNHEY, CDR2 SVGAGI. CDR3 length: 13 residues. V lost 7 bases, J lost 3 bases, and 12 bases lay in between. The CDR3 reads CASNLRADTEAFF. CDR3 bases: TGTGCCAGCAACCTCAGGGCGGACACTGAAGCTTTCTTT.

The chain employs TRBV5-6 and TRBJ1-2, with D unclear. The germline V gene encodes CDR1 SGHDT and CDR2 YYEEEE. This CDR3 contains 11 residues. Trimming removed 3 bases at V and 4 bases at J, with 4 bases between. CDR3: CASSYGYGYTF. As DNA, the CDR3 is TGTGCCAGCAGCTACGGCTATGGCTACACCTTC.

J is TRBJ2-1 and V is TRBV5-1, with D unresolved. The CDR3 is 17 amino acids. V dropped 2 bases and J dropped 0 bases, with 15 bases sitting between them. Germline CDR1 SGHRS, CDR2 YFSETQ. CDR3 protein: CASSFRLRQSSYNEQFF. CDR3 nucleotides: TGCGCCAGCAGCTTCCGCCTACGTCAAAGCTCCTACAATGAGCAGTTCTTC.

This rearrangement joins TRBV30 to TRBJ1-1, with D possibly being TRBD1 (5 bases). Germline CDR1 is GTSNPN and CDR2 is SVGIG (reference sequence). There are 15 residues in the CDR3. Trimming stripped 8 bases from V and 0 bases from J, with 19 bases between. CDR3 DNA sequence: TGTGCCGCCAAGCCTCGACAGAACATGAACACTGAAGCTTTCTTT. Protein: CAAKPRQNMNTEAFF.

The chain carries TRBV9 and TRBJ2-2; D gene ambiguous. Germline CDR1 and CDR2: SGDLS and YYNGEE. V dropped 4 bases and J dropped 4 bases, with 14 bases sitting between them. This CDR3 contains 15 residues. The CDR3 nucleotides are TGTGCCAGCAGCCTCCAGTCAGAGGTCACCGGGGAGCTGTTTTTT. It is translated as CASSLQSEVTGELFF.